Below are 18 T cell receptor beta chains sequenced from a single sample in a study of patients and donors after allogeneic stem cell transplantation. TCRdb re-derived calls from the RT-PCR reads in MiXCR, one entry per CDR3 protein. The repertoire holds around 200,000 distinct CDR3 sequences, with less than 50% as singletons. The sequenced sample consisted of blood, either unsorted or a sorted T cell fraction (not recorded which). Receptors originate from a human donor who was either an allogeneic HSCT recipient or a stem cell or donor lymphocyte infusion donor (not recorded which). It is not recorded whose cells these are; they may come from a transplant donor.

This chain connects TRBV7-2 to TRBJ1-2, with D perhaps matching TRBD1 (5 bases). V lost 6 bases to trimming and J lost 2 bases, with 13 bases between them. The germline CDR1 and CDR2 sequences are SGHTA and FQGNSA. The CDR3 runs to 14 residues. CDR3 sequence: CASRPLGPNYGYTF. In nucleotides, the CDR3 is TGTGCCAGCAGGCCCCTGGGACCGAACTATGGCTACACCTTC.

This clonotype was observed a handful of times. CDR3 nucleotides: TGCAGCGGGGGGGGCCTTAACACTGAAGCTTTCTTT. Protein: CSGGGLNTEAFF. This rearrangement joins TRBV29-1 to TRBJ1-1; D perhaps matches TRBD1 (6 bases). This CDR3 spans 12 amino acids. V shed 7 bases and J shed 2 bases, with 11 bases lying between them. The germline V gene encodes CDR1 SQVTM and CDR2 ANQGSEA.

V is TRBV9 and J is TRBJ2-7; 8 bases align to TRBD1. Per the germline V gene, CDR1 is SGDLS and CDR2 is YYNGEE. V was clipped by 0 bases and J by 2 bases; unmatched bases: 4. This CDR3 spans 15 amino acids. CDR3 protein: CASSVGTGRTYEQYF. For the CDR3, the DNA is TGTGCCAGCAGCGTAGGGACAGGGAGAACCTACGAGCAGTACTTC.

The chain has TRBV5-1 and TRBJ2-3, with 9 bases matching TRBD2. CDR3 length: 18 residues. In germline, CDR1 is SGHRS, CDR2 YFSETQ. V shed 3 bases and J 5 bases; nucleotides not matched to a gene: 16. CDR3 in DNA: TGCGCCAGCAGCTCCCCCCTCGGGCTAGCGGGGCGTAGAGATACGCAGTATTTT. Its protein is CASSSPLGLAGRRDTQYF.

The chain combines TRBV15 with TRBJ2-7; D may be TRBD2 (6 bases). CDR1 and CDR2 from the germline V gene are LNHNV and YYDKDF (reference sequence). The CDR3 covers 15 residues. Trimming pared 2 bases from V and 5 bases from J, leaving 16 bases between. As DNA, the CDR3 is TGTGCCACCAGCAGATCCCCGGGAGTTGTCGACGAGCAGTACTTC. This translates into CATSRSPGVVDEQYF.

This sequence joins TRBV27 and TRBJ2-2; D is perhaps TRBD1 (6 bases). CDR3 length: 15 residues. The V end was cut by 3 bases, the J end by 6 bases, with 14 bases between. Germline CDR1 MNHEY, CDR2 SMNVEV (reference sequence). This CDR3 is CASSFRTTGSGELFF. DNA for the CDR3: TGTGCCAGCAGTTTCCGCACCACAGGGTCCGGGGAGCTGTTTTTT.

The chain couples TRBV19 to TRBJ2-3; D unclear. The CDR3 is 13 residues long. V gave up 5 bases and J gave up 6 bases, with 12 bases separating them. CDR1 is LNHDA, CDR2 SQIVND, per germline (reference sequence). CDR3 nucleotides: TGTGCCAGTAGTCTTGGTTTTTACGATACGCAGTATTTT. The encoded protein is CASSLGFYDTQYF.

The gene calls are TRBV6-5 and TRBJ1-2; perhaps TRBD1 as D (5 bases). The CDR3 length is 13 residues. Germline CDR1 reads MNHEY; CDR2 reads SVGAGI. V shed 2 bases and J shed 6 bases, with 10 bases lying between them. CDR3 protein: CASSYPQGHGYTF. The CDR3 nucleotides are TGTGCCAGCAGTTACCCTCAGGGCCATGGCTACACCTTC.

This sequence joins TRBV3-1 and TRBJ2-7, with D unresolved. The CDR3 totals 15 residues. V was shortened by 0 bases and J by 2 bases, with 11 bases between the two germline ends. The V gene's germline CDR1 is LGHDT and CDR2 YNNKEL (reference sequence). The CDR3 here is CASSQDLTETYEQYF. The CDR3 nucleotides read TGTGCCAGCAGCCAAGATTTGACGGAAACCTACGAGCAGTACTTC.

The gene calls are TRBV7-2 and TRBJ2-1; perhaps TRBD1 as D (6 bases). This CDR3 is built from 15 residues. Germline V gives CDR1 SGHTA, CDR2 FQGNSA. Between the trimmed V and J ends, which lost 5 bases and 5 bases, there was a span of 16 bases. Here the CDR3 DNA reads TGTGCCAGCAGCCCCACAGGGCCGAGGGACAATGAGCAGTTCTTC. Translation: CASSPTGPRDNEQFF. The full variable domain, with the rest looked up from reference TRBV7-2 and TRBJ2-1, is GAGVSQSPSNKVTEKGKDVELRCDPISGHTALYWYRQSLGQGLEFLIYFQGNSAPDKSGLPSDRFSAERTGGSVSTLTIQRTQQEDSAVYLCASSPTGPRDNEQFFGPGTRLTVL.

This clonotype was seen just once. This chain links TRBV4-1 with TRBJ1-2, with 7 positions matching TRBD1. V shed 5 bases and J 3 bases; nucleotides not matched to a gene: 15. The germline gives CDR1 MGHRA, CDR2 YSYEKL. The length of the CDR3 is 17 residues. The DNA for the CDR3 is TGCGCCAGCAGCGTGCTTTGGACCAGGGGGACCCACTATGGCTACACCTTC. This codes for CASSVLWTRGTHYGYTF.

The genes are TRBV20-1 and TRBJ2-6, with no clear D. Germline CDR1 is DFQATT and CDR2 is SNEGSKA (reference sequence). The CDR3 runs to 16 residues. V was shortened by 3 bases and J by 4 bases, with 16 bases between the two germline ends. The CDR3 loop is CSARITASPGANVLTF. The CDR3 nucleotides are TGCAGTGCTAGGATCACAGCCTCCCCGGGGGCCAACGTCCTGACTTTC.

The genes are TRBV3-1 and TRBJ2-1, with a weak D call TRBD2 (6 bases). The V end lost 5 bases, the J end lost 9 bases, and 11 bases lay between the germline ends. From germline, CDR1 is LGHDT and CDR2 YNNKEL (reference sequence). The length of the CDR3 is 12 residues. Here the CDR3 reads CASSGEVGEQFF. In DNA form, the CDR3 reads TGTGCCAGCAGCGGGGAGGTTGGTGAGCAGTTCTTC.

The sample holds a few counts of this clonotype. The rearrangement uses TRBV9 and TRBJ2-3, with 12 positions matching TRBD2. The germline gives CDR1 SGDLS, CDR2 YYNGEE. This CDR3 region has 16 residues. V trimming: 3 bases; J trimming: 4 bases; junction bases outside the gene matches: 6. In nucleotides, the CDR3 is TGTGCCAGCAGCGCCCAACTAGCGGGGGGTTCAGATACGCAGTATTTT. Amino acids: CASSAQLAGGSDTQYF.

The table lists this clonotype with a few counts. The chain uses TRBV5-1 and TRBJ2-3, with no clear D. Trimming stripped 4 bases from V and 0 bases from J, with 12 bases between. CDR3 length equals 15 residues. The germline gives CDR1 SGHRS, CDR2 YFSETQ. The CDR3 bases are TGCGCCAGCAGCCCGTCACTGGGTAGCACAGATACGCAGTATTTT. It specifies CASSPSLGSTDTQYF.

This clonotype was found a few times. The chain couples TRBV12-3 or TRBV12-4 to TRBJ1-3; D ambiguous. Between the trimmed V and J ends, which lost 7 bases and 2 bases, there was a span of 6 bases. This CDR3 is 12 amino acids long. The CDR3 is CASMTAGNTIYF. CDR3 nucleotide sequence: TGTGCCAGCATGACTGCTGGAAACACCATATATTTT.

This clonotype was detected a few times. DNA of the CDR3: TGTGCCAGCAGTTACTTGGAGCGGGGGTACGAGCAGTACTTC. As protein: CASSYLERGYEQYF. This rearrangement joins TRBV6-2 or TRBV6-3 to TRBJ2-7; 8 bases agree with TRBD2. Germline CDR1 is MNHEY and CDR2 is SVGEGT. The J segment lost 4 bases and the V segment lost 1 base, leaving 3 bases of the junction unmatched. The CDR3 length is 14 residues.

This clonotype has a single count. V usage is TRBV29-1 and J usage is TRBJ2-3, with 12 bases lining up with TRBD2. Germline-derived CDR1 and CDR2 are SQVTM and ANQGSEA. The CDR3 runs to 16 residues. Trimming cost V 7 bases and J 3 bases; bases outside gene matches: 11. DNA of the CDR3: TGCAGCGCCGGGCTAGCGGGGGGGCCTAAGACAGATACGCAGTATTTT. This translates into CSAGLAGGPKTDTQYF.